This T cell receptor (beta chain) was captured by sequencing in a study of blood T cell repertoires in COVID-19. Study information: COVID-19 samples, acute and convalescent, were from the United States, Italy and Spain. PBMCs, B-cell-depleted T cells, or T cells were the source of the cDNA or gDNA that made up the material.

The CDR3 consists of 14 residues. Between the trimmed V and J ends, which lost 8 bases and 1 base, there was a span of 12 bases. In germline, CDR1 is SNHLY, CDR2 FYNNEI. Authors' processing steps: Amplified reference gene primers provided the basis for estimating nucleated cell counts. Assay: immunoSEQ multiplex PCR; the TCRdb copy retains only in-frame clones and omits some. V and J calls and clone size are copied from that table; D and trimming were computed from the DNA. The profile shows around 300,000 clones, around 90% of them singletons. The genes are TRBV2 and TRBJ2-1; D might be TRBD2 (5 bases). Sample: peripheral blood. The TCR originated in a woman in her thirties or forties with acute or convalescent COVID-19. Here the CDR3 reads CASLSRLSYNEQFF. For the CDR3, the DNA is TGTGCCAGCTTGTCGCGACTATCCTACAATGAGCAGTTCTTC.